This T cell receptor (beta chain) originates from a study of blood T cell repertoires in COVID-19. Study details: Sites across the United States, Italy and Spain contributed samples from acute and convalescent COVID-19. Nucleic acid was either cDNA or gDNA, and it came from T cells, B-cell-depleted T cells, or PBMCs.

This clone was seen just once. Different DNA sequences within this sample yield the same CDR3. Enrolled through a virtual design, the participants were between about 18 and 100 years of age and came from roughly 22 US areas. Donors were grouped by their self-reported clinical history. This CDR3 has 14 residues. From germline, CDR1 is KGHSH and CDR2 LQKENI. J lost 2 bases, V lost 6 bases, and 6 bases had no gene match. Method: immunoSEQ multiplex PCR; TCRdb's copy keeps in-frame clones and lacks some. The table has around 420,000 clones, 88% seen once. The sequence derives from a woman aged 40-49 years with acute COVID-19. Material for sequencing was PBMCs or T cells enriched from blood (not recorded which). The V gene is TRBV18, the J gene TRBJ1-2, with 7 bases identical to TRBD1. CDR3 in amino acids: CASSRDSANYGYTF. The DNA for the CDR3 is TGTGCCAGCTCTAGGGACAGCGCCAACTATGGCTACACCTTC. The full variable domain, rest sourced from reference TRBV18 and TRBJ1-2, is NAGVMQNPRHLVRRRGQEARLRCSPMKGHSHVYWYRQLPEEGLKFMVYLQKENIIDESGMPKERFSAEFPKEGPSILRIQQVVRGDSAAYFCASSRDSANYGYTFGSGTRLTVV.